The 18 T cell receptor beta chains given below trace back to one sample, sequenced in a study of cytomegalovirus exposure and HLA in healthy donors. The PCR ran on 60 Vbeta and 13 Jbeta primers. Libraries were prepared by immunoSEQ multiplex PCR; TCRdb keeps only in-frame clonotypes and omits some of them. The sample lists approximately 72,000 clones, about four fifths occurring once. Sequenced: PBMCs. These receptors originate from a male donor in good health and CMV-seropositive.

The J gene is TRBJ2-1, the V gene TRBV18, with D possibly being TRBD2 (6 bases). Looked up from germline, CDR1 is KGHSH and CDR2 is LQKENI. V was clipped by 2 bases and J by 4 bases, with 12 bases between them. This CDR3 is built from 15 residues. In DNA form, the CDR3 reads TGTGCCAGCTCACCAGGGACTTCCGTATACAATGAGCAGTTCTTC. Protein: CASSPGTSVYNEQFF.

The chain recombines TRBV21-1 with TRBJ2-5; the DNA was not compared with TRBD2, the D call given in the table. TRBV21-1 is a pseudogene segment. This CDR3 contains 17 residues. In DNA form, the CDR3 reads TGTGCCAGCAGCAAATGCATTAGGGGAGCGGGACAAGAGACCCAGTACTTC. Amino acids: CASSKCIRGAGQETQYF.

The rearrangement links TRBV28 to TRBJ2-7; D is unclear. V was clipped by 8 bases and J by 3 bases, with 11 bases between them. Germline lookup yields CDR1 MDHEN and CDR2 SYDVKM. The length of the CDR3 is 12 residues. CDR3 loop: CASAFSVYEQYF. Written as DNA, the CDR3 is TGTGCCAGCGCCTTTTCGGTCTACGAGCAGTACTTC.

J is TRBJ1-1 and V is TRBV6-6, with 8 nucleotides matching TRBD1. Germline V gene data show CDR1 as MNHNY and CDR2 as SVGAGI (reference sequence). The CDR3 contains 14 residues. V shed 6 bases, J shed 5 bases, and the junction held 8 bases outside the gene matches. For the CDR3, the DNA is TGTGCCAGCAGACGACAGGGGAGGCCGACTGAAGCTTTCTTT. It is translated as CASRRQGRPTEAFF.

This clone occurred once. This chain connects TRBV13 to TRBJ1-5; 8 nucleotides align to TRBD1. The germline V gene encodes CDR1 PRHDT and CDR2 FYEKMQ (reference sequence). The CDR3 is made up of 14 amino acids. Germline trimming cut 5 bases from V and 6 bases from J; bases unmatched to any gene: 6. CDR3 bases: TGTGCCAGCAGCCAAGGACAGGGCTCTCAGCCCCAGCATTTT. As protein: CASSQGQGSQPQHF.

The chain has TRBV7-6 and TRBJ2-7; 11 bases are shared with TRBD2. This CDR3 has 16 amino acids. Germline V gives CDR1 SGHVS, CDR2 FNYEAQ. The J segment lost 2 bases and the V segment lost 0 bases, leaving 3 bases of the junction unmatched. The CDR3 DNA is TGTGCCAGCAGCTTAGCGTTAGCGGGAGGGGCCTACGAGCAGTACTTC. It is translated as CASSLALAGGAYEQYF.

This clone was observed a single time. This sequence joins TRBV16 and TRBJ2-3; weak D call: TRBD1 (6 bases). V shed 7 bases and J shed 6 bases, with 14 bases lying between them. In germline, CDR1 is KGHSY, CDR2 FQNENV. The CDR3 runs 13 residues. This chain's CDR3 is CASTMGAVDTQYF. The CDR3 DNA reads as TGTGCCAGCACCATGGGGGCGGTGGATACGCAGTATTTT.

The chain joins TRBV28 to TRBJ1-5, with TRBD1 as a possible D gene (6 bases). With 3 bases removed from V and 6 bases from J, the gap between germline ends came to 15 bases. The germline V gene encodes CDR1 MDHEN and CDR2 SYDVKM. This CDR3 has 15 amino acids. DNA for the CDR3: TGTGCCAGCAGTTTTTCGGGCGGGGGCGTTCAGCCCCAGCATTTT. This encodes CASSFSGGGVQPQHF.

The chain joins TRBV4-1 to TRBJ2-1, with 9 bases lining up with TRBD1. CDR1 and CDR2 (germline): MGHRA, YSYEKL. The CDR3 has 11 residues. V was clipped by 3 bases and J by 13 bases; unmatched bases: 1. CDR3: CASSQGQGQFF. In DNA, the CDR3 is TGCGCCAGCAGCCAGGGACAGGGTCAGTTCTTC.

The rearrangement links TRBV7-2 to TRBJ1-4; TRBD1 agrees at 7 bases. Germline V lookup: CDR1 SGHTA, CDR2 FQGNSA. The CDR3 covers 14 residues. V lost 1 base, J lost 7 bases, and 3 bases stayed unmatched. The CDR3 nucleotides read TGTGCCAGCAGCTTAGGCAGGGGGGTTGAAAAACTGTTTTTT. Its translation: CASSLGRGVEKLFF.

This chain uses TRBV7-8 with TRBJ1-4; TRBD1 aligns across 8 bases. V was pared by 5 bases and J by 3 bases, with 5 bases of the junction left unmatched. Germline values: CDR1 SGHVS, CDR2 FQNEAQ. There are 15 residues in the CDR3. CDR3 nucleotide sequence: TGTGCCAGCAGCCCGACAGGGGTGCCTAATGAAAAACTGTTTTTT. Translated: CASSPTGVPNEKLFF.

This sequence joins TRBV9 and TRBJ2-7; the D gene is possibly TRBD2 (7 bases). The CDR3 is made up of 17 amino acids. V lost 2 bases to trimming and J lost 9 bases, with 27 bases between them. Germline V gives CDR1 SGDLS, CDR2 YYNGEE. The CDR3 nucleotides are TGTGCCAGCAGCGTTTGCGGTGGAGGGGGGGCGCCGGGCGGGCAGTACTTC. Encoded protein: CASSVCGGGGAPGGQYF.

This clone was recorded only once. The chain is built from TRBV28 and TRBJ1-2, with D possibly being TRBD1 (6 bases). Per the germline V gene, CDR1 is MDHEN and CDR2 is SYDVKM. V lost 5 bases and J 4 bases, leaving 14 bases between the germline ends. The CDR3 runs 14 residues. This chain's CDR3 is CASSILQGSYGYTF. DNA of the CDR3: TGTGCCAGCAGTATCCTACAGGGTAGCTATGGCTACACCTTC.

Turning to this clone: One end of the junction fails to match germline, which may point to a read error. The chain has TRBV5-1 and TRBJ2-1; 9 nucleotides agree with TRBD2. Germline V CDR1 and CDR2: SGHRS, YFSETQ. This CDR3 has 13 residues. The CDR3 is CASSPEGLAGWVF. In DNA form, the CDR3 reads TGCGCCAGCAGCCCGGAAGGGCTAGCGGGGTGGGTCTTC.

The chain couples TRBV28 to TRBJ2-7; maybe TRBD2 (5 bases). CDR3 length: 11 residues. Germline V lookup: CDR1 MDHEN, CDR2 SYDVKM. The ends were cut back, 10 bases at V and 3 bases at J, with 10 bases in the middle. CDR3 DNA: TGTGCCATCGAGGGATACTACGAGCAGTACTTC. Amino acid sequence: CAIEGYYEQYF.

Here the CDR3 reads CASSATPGQIQETQYF. CDR3 DNA sequence: TGTGCCAGCAGCGCGACACCGGGACAGATCCAAGAGACCCAGTACTTC. This chain uses TRBV9 with TRBJ2-5; 7 bases align to TRBD1. V trimming: 3 bases; J trimming: 1 base; junction bases outside the gene matches: 9. The CDR3 has 16 amino acids. The germline V gene encodes CDR1 SGDLS and CDR2 YYNGEE.

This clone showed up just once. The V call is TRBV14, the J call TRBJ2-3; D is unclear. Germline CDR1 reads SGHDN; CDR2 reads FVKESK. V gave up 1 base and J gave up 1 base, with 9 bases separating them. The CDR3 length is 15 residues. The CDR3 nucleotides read TGTGCCAGCAGCCAAGGAGTTACGGGCACAGATACGCAGTATTTT. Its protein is CASSQGVTGTDTQYF.

CDR3 DNA: TGTGCCAGCAGCTTGGTCAGGGGTAATTCACCCCTCCACTTT. This sequence encodes CASSLVRGNSPLHF. The genes are TRBV5-5 and TRBJ1-6, with D possibly being TRBD1 (6 bases). Germline-derived CDR1 and CDR2 are SGHKS and YYEKEE (reference sequence). The CDR3 contains 14 residues. With 0 bases removed from V and 6 bases from J, the gap between germline ends came to 7 bases.